This passage covers 10 T cell receptor beta chains from one sample sequenced in a study of blood T cell repertoires in COVID-19. Sequenced by immunoSEQ multiplex PCR; TCRdb stores in-frame clones only, minus some. The sample lists about 400,000 clones; 86% were seen once. The sample was peripheral blood. The receptor set was obtained from a woman between 55 and 75 years old with COVID-19, enrolled during active disease.

The chain recombines TRBV10-3 with TRBJ2-1; 12 nucleotides align to TRBD2. Germline V gives CDR1 ENHRY, CDR2 SYGVKD. The CDR3 loop spans 15 amino acids. V was pared by 6 bases and J by 0 bases, with 0 bases of the junction left unmatched. The CDR3, as DNA: TGTGCCATCAGGACTAGCGGGGGCTCCTACAATGAGCAGTTCTTC. It codes for CAIRTSGGSYNEQFF.

This clone was seen only a few times. The rearrangement uses TRBV7-8 and TRBJ2-7; tentative D call: TRBD1 (5 bases). The CDR3 sequence is 15 residues long. V dropped 5 bases and J dropped 0 bases, with 14 bases sitting between them. CDR1 is SGHVS, CDR2 FQNEAQ, per germline. This CDR3 reads CASSHLQVLSYEQYF. The CDR3 DNA follows: TGTGCCAGCAGCCACCTACAGGTCCTCTCCTACGAGCAGTACTTC.

V and J are TRBV7-3 and TRBJ2-5, with 7 bases lining up with TRBD1. Germline lookup yields CDR1 SGHTA and CDR2 FQGTGA. V shed 3 bases and J 3 bases; nucleotides not matched to a gene: 4. The CDR3 runs to 14 residues. The DNA for the CDR3 is TGTGCCAGCAGCTTTGGCCAGGGGGAAGAGACCCAGTACTTC. Translating it yields CASSFGQGEETQYF.

The rearrangement uses TRBV5-1 and TRBJ1-2; 8 bases are a match to TRBD1. The CDR3 totals 15 residues. The V gene end was trimmed by 1 base and the J gene end by 6 bases; junction bases not matched to a gene: 8. CDR1 SGHRS and CDR2 YFSETQ come from the germline V gene. The CDR3 protein is CASSLYQGARDGYTF. The CDR3 DNA reads TGCGCCAGCAGCTTGTATCAGGGGGCCCGAGATGGCTACACCTTC.

The chain uses TRBV5-1 and TRBJ2-1; 7 positions agree with TRBD2. Germline V gene data show CDR1 as SGHRS and CDR2 as YFSETQ. Losses at the gene ends were 0 bases for V and 1 base for J; bases not matched to a gene: 1. The CDR3 length is 15 residues. CDR3 protein: CASSLASGSYNEQFF. CDR3 DNA: TGCGCCAGCAGCTTGGCTAGCGGTTCCTACAATGAGCAGTTCTTC.

Regarding this clone: One end of the junction is discordant with germline, which a read error may explain. The CDR3, as DNA: TGTGCCAGCAGTGAGACTGGGGCCAACGTTCTGACTTTC. Protein sequence: CASSETGANVLTF. This chain joins TRBV6-1 and TRBJ2-6; D possibly corresponds to TRBD1 (5 bases). This CDR3 is built from 13 residues. CDR1 and CDR2 from the germline V gene are MNHNS and SASEGT.

CDR3 bases: TGTGCCAGCAGCCAGTTCGGGACTGGTGAAAAACTGTTTTTT. It encodes CASSQFGTGEKLFF. The chain is built from TRBV11-2 and TRBJ1-4; D is possibly TRBD1 (5 bases). This CDR3 has 14 residues. CDR1 is SGHAT and CDR2 is FQNNGV in the germline V gene. Trimming removed 5 bases at V and 7 bases at J, with 14 bases between. The whole variable domain, remainder taken from reference TRBV11-2 and TRBJ1-4, is EAGVAQSPRYKIIEKRQSVAFWCNPISGHATLYWYQQILGQGPKLLIQFQNNGVVDDSQLPKDRFSAERLKGVDSTLKIQPAKLEDSAVYLCASSQFGTGEKLFFGSGTQLSVL.

This clone has more than one count but fewer than ten. The rearrangement uses TRBV7-9 and TRBJ1-1, with 7 bases aligning to TRBD1. Germline V gene lookup returns CDR1 SEHNR and CDR2 FQNEAQ (reference sequence). J was trimmed by 1 base and V by 1 base; bases with no gene match: 3. The CDR3 is 15 residues long. CDR3 bases: TGTGCCAGCAGCTTAGTCGACAGGGAGAACACTGAAGCTTTCTTT. As protein: CASSLVDRENTEAFF.

The rearrangement links TRBV27 to TRBJ1-2; D might be TRBD1 (5 bases). Looked up from germline, CDR1 is MNHEY and CDR2 is SMNVEV (reference sequence). Trimming left V 2 bases short and J 3 bases short, with 10 bases between. The CDR3 extends over 14 amino acids. The CDR3 DNA reads as TGTGCCAGCAGTTTACGCGGGACGGACTATGGCTACACCTTC. Translating gives CASSLRGTDYGYTF.

The rearrangement joins TRBV6-4 to TRBJ1-1, with D unresolved. The length of the CDR3 is 11 residues. Trimming stripped 3 bases from V and 8 bases from J, with 7 bases between. Looked up from germline, CDR1 is MRHNA and CDR2 is SNTAGT. The CDR3 region is CASSEAGEAFF. The CDR3 nucleotides are TGTGCCAGCAGTGAAGCGGGGGAAGCTTTCTTT.